What follows are 24 T cell receptor beta chains derived from one specimen sequenced in a study of shared clonotypes between healthy human individuals. Naive CD8 populations comprised CD45RO-negative cells positively selected for CCR7, excluding terminally differentiated effector memory CD45RA+ cells. TCRdb's copy holds only in-frame clones and misses some; the assay was immunoSEQ multiplex PCR. The sample has millions of clones, just under 95% seen once; the top ten hold roughly 1%. Sequencing was done on a sample of naive CD8+ T cells sorted from blood. The receptor set was obtained from a man aged 18 to 30 in good health.

V is TRBV19 and J is TRBJ2-7; tentatively, D is TRBD2 (6 bases). V was cut by 3 bases and J by 0 bases, with 9 bases left in between. CDR3 size: 14 residues. Germline V gene sequence: CDR1 LNHDA, CDR2 SQIVND (reference sequence). The CDR3 spells CASSISRDSYEQYF. CDR3 bases: TGTGCCAGTAGTATTTCGCGGGACTCCTACGAGCAGTACTTC.

This clone was counted a single time. V and J are TRBV28 and TRBJ2-5; 7 bases line up with TRBD1. CDR3 length: 16 amino acids. The V gene's germline CDR1 is MDHEN and CDR2 SYDVKM. V dropped 5 bases and J dropped 3; count of bases not matched to a gene: 12. The CDR3 coding sequence is TGTGCCAGCAGTCCCTACAGGGGCCTTCTCAAAGAGACCCAGTACTTC. It translates to CASSPYRGLLKETQYF. Full variable domain (remainder filled in from reference TRBV28 and TRBJ2-5): DVKVTQSSRYLVKRTGEKVFLECVQDMDHENMFWYRQDPGLGLRLIYFSYDVKMKEKGDIPEGYSVSREKKERFSLILESASTNQTSMYLCASSPYRGLLKETQYFGPGTRLLVL.

The chain recombines TRBV13 with TRBJ2-7, with D perhaps TRBD2 (6 bases). Per the germline V gene, CDR1 is PRHDT and CDR2 is FYEKMQ (reference sequence). This CDR3 comprises 13 residues. Trimming shortened V by 5 bases and J by 9 bases, and 17 bases separated the two germline ends. CDR3 nucleotide sequence: TGTGCCAGCAGCCCCGGGGAGGAGGGTGCGCAGTACTTC. Protein product: CASSPGEEGAQYF.

This clone was recorded only once. This sequence joins TRBV19 and TRBJ2-1; 9 bases fit TRBD2. This CDR3 has 15 residues. The germline V gene has CDR1 LNHDA and CDR2 SQIVND (reference sequence). With V trimmed by 3 bases and J by 7 bases, 7 bases remained unmatched. The CDR3 DNA sequence: TGTGCCAGTAGTATCTCGGTACTAGCGGGTAATGAGCAGTTCTTC. It translates to CASSISVLAGNEQFF.

The chain couples TRBV15 to TRBJ1-6; D unclear. The CDR3 is 12 amino acids. CDR1 is LNHNV and CDR2 is YYDKDF in the germline V gene (reference sequence). V lost 5 bases, J lost 14 bases, and 13 bases lay in between. CDR3 coding DNA: TGTGCCACCAGCTACCCGGAGGGAGCCCTCCACTTT. It yields the protein CATSYPEGALHF.

In the case of this clone: One end of the junction varies from germline; a read error may be responsible. V is TRBV7-6 and J is TRBJ2-3; TRBD2 aligns across 7 bases. The CDR3 is made up of 17 amino acids. Germline assignment: CDR1 SGHVS and CDR2 FNYEAQ. CDR3 loop: CASSFWGEGQGTDTQYF. The CDR3, as DNA: TGTGCCAGCAGCTTCTGGGGGGAGGGTCAAGGCACAGATACACAGTATTTT.

Concerning this clone itself: In the same sample, other DNA sequences code for this CDR3. The chain combines TRBV27 with TRBJ2-2, with D unclear. The CDR3 extends over 14 amino acids. V lost 2 bases, J lost 3 bases, and 7 bases lay in between. Per the germline V gene, CDR1 is MNHEY and CDR2 is SMNVEV (reference sequence). CDR3: CASSLTGYTGELFF. DNA for the CDR3: TGTGCCAGCAGTTTAACCGGGTACACCGGGGAGCTGTTTTTT.

The chain links TRBV7-8 to TRBJ2-5, with D perhaps matching TRBD1 (6 bases). Trimming removed 3 bases from V and 9 bases from J, with 29 bases in between. Germline V CDR1 and CDR2: SGHVS, FQNEAQ. This CDR3 contains 18 residues. DNA of the CDR3: TGTGCCAGCAGCTTTATCGTCGGTGATGGACAGCCCCATGTATCCCAGTACTTC. Translation gives CASSFIVGDGQPHVSQYF.

V usage is TRBV19 and J usage is TRBJ2-7; D not resolved. CDR3 length: 14 amino acids. Per germline, CDR1 LNHDA and CDR2 SQIVND (reference sequence). Trimming shortened V by 8 bases and J by 0 bases, and 14 bases separated the two germline ends. CDR3 amino acids: CASRPRTDSYEQYF. CDR3 DNA: TGTGCCAGTCGACCGCGGACCGACTCCTACGAGCAGTACTTC.

The chain combines TRBV9 with TRBJ2-3; the D gene is possibly TRBD1 (6 bases). Germline-derived CDR1 and CDR2 are SGDLS and YYNGEE. The CDR3 extends over 16 amino acids. Trimming cost V 5 bases and J 4 bases, with 20 bases left between them. The CDR3 is CASSPKRQGWADTQYF. The CDR3 DNA reads as TGTGCCAGCAGTCCCAAGAGGCAGGGGTGGGCAGATACGCAGTATTTT.

This clone was seen more than once but under ten times. The chain recombines TRBV9 with TRBJ2-7; 10 bases agree with TRBD1. J lost 5 bases, V lost 2 bases, and 10 bases had no gene match. Germline V gene lookup returns CDR1 SGDLS and CDR2 YYNGEE. This CDR3 spans 16 amino acids. The CDR3 reads CASSVLQGQGMDEQYF. The CDR3 DNA reads TGTGCCAGCAGCGTTTTACAGGGACAGGGGATGGACGAGCAGTACTTC.

The chain links TRBV5-5 to TRBJ1-2; no firm D call. Trimming left V 4 bases short and J 5 bases short, with 18 bases between. CDR3 length equals 15 residues. The germline CDR1 and CDR2 sequences are SGHKS and YYEKEE (reference sequence). The CDR3 is CASSERGLASYGYTF. The CDR3 DNA reads TGTGCCAGCAGCGAACGGGGTCTAGCCTCATATGGCTACACCTTC.

The chain recombines TRBV6-5 with TRBJ1-4, with a weak D call TRBD1 (5 bases). Trimming took 6 bases from V and 0 from J, leaving 11 bases between them. Germline V lookup: CDR1 MNHEY, CDR2 SVGAGI. The CDR3 covers 15 residues. CDR3 residues: CASSQTATTNEKLFF. CDR3 DNA: TGTGCCAGCAGCCAGACAGCTACAACTAATGAAAAACTGTTTTTT.

As regards this clone: Other DNA variants within this sample encode the same CDR3. The chain is built from TRBV7-9 and TRBJ2-7; a possible D gene is TRBD1 (5 bases). CDR3 length equals 14 residues. CDR1 and CDR2 (germline): SEHNR, FQNEAQ (reference sequence). V lost 5 bases to trimming and J lost 2 bases, with 13 bases between them. The CDR3 nucleotides read TGTGCCAGCAGCCCGGACACAGCAACCTACGAGCAGTACTTC. It is translated as CASSPDTATYEQYF.

To note about this clone: This specimen includes other DNA sequences encoding the same CDR3. CDR3 DNA sequence: TGTGCCAGCAGCCTGACTGGCTCTGGAAACACCATATATTTT. As protein: CASSLTGSGNTIYF. The chain has TRBV7-9 and TRBJ1-3; D ambiguous. The germline CDR1 and CDR2 sequences are SEHNR and FQNEAQ (reference sequence). This CDR3 region has 14 residues. V lost 5 bases to trimming and J lost 0 bases, with 8 bases between them.

The chain employs TRBV6-1 and TRBJ2-5; 11 bases fit TRBD1. After removal of 4 bases from V and 5 bases from J, the junction contained 6 bases not matched to a gene. This CDR3 has 15 residues. The germline V gene has CDR1 MNHNS and CDR2 SASEGT. CDR3 nucleotides: TGTGCCAGCAGTGGCCGGGACAGGGGGATGGAGACCCAGTACTTC. Amino acids: CASSGRDRGMETQYF.

Note on this clone: Other nucleotide sequences from this sample produce the same CDR3. The chain links TRBV9 to TRBJ2-7, with D possibly being TRBD1 or TRBD2 (5 bases each). The CDR3 covers 14 residues. CDR1 and CDR2 from the germline V gene are SGDLS and YYNGEE. Trimming pared 4 bases from V and 0 bases from J, leaving 11 bases between. The DNA of the CDR3 is TGTGCCAGCAGCCCGGGGACGGTCTCCTACGAGCAGTACTTC. It encodes CASSPGTVSYEQYF.

This sequence joins TRBV27 and TRBJ2-1, with TRBD2 matching 10 bases. There are 13 residues in the CDR3. CDR1 is MNHEY and CDR2 is SMNVEV in the germline V gene (reference sequence). The V gene end was trimmed by 6 bases and the J gene end by 8 bases; junction bases not matched to a gene: 4. The CDR3 sequence is CASRLAGVDEQFF. CDR3 bases: TGTGCCAGCAGGCTAGCGGGGGTGGATGAGCAGTTCTTC.

The chain recombines TRBV6-1 with TRBJ1-6; 7 nucleotides line up with TRBD1. The CDR3 totals 14 residues. The V segment lost 1 base and the J segment 8 bases; nucleotides outside the gene matches: 2. Germline V CDR1 and CDR2: MNHNS, SASEGT. CDR3 coding DNA: TGTGCCAGCAGTGAAGAGGGGGCTTATTCACCCCTCCACTTT. Encoded protein: CASSEEGAYSPLHF.

The chain combines TRBV29-1 with TRBJ2-2; D may be TRBD1 or TRBD2 (5 bases each). This CDR3 comprises 15 residues. CDR1 is SQVTM and CDR2 is ANQGSEA in the germline V gene. Trimming cost V 6 bases and J 2 bases, with 16 bases left between them. CDR3: CSVDSGTFNTGELFF. The DNA for the CDR3 is TGCAGCGTCGATTCCGGGACCTTTAACACCGGGGAGCTGTTTTTT.

This sequence joins TRBV4-3 and TRBJ2-1, with 7 bases fitting TRBD2. V shed 1 base and J 4 bases; nucleotides not matched to a gene: 4. Germline V gives CDR1 LGHNA, CDR2 YSLEER. The CDR3 length is 15 residues. CDR3 sequence: CASSQAPSGYNEQFF. As DNA, the CDR3 is TGCGCCAGCAGCCAAGCCCCTAGCGGATACAATGAGCAGTTCTTC.

The chain recombines TRBV2 with TRBJ1-4; D call uncertain. Deletions cut 2 bases from V and 7 bases from J, with 14 bases between. The length of the CDR3 is 15 residues. Germline assignment: CDR1 SNHLY and CDR2 FYNNEI. This CDR3 reads CASSESGHAAEKLFF. The CDR3 DNA is TGTGCCAGCAGTGAAAGCGGGCATGCCGCTGAAAAACTGTTTTTT.

The rearrangement joins TRBV5-4 to TRBJ1-6; D perhaps matches TRBD1 (6 bases). The CDR3 spans 14 residues. V was trimmed by 3 bases and J by 10 bases, leaving 14 bases between them. CDR1 is SGHNT and CDR2 is YYREEE in the germline V gene (reference sequence). The CDR3 DNA follows: TGTGCCAGCAGCTCCACAGGGTTAGACTCACCCCTCCACTTT. Translating it yields CASSSTGLDSPLHF.

This chain connects TRBV5-6 to TRBJ2-2, with D possibly TRBD2 on 5 matching bases. This CDR3 spans 17 amino acids. The germline gives CDR1 SGHDT, CDR2 YYEEEE. Trimming removed 5 bases at V and 5 bases at J, with 22 bases between. The DNA of the CDR3 is TGTGCCAGCAGTTGGACGGACGGGAACTTTGGGACCGGGGAGCTGTTTTTT. Encoded protein: CASSWTDGNFGTGELFF.